These T cell receptor beta chains were read from a single sample in a study of CD8+CD57+ T cells in acquired aplastic anemia. MiXCR was run by TCRdb on the reads, yielding one entry per CDR3 protein. The data hold 180,000 or so distinct CDR3 sequences, with 40% to 50% observed a single time. The sequenced material came from sorted CD4+, CD8+, or CD8+CD57+ T cells (not recorded which) from PBMCs. These receptors were collected from a human donor in good health. CDR3s include the opening cysteine and the closing phenylalanine or tryptophan. D genes are given only for firm matches. Clone size appears in some rows only: once, few, many, or a class for an expanded clone.

CDR3aa,CDR3nt,abundance,d_gene,j_gene,v_gene
CASSERAGHRREQYF,TGTGCCAGCAGTGAAAGGGCAGGGCACCGACGCGAGCAGTACTTC,NA,NA,TRBJ2-7,TRBV6-1
CASSQWTGGYNEQFF,TGCGCCAGCAGCCAATGGACAGGGGGCTACAATGAGCAGTTCTTC,many,TRBD1,TRBJ2-1,TRBV4-1
CASSFSLPSAFF,TGTGCCAGCAGCTTTTCGCTCCCCTCGGCTTTCTTT,NA,NA,TRBJ1-1,TRBV7-2
CAGSRRGYGYTF,TGTGCCGGATCCCGACGGGGCTATGGCTACACCTTC,few,NA,TRBJ1-2,TRBV19
CASGTGRPSYEQYF,TGTGCCAGCGGGACAGGCCGTCCCTCCTACGAGCAGTACTTC,NA,TRBD1,TRBJ2-7,TRBV25-1
CASSSGQPNTEAFF,TGTGCCAGCAGCTCCGGACAGCCGAACACTGAAGCTTTCTTT,many,NA,TRBJ1-1,TRBV9
CATSEAGIRDEQFF,TGTGCCACCAGTGAAGCAGGGATCCGGGATGAGCAGTTCTTC,NA,NA,TRBJ2-1,TRBV24-1
CASSALGTSYEQYF,TGTGCCAGTAGTGCCTTGGGGACATCCTACGAGCAGTACTTC,once,NA,TRBJ2-7,TRBV19
CATSRKTNTGELFF,TGTGCCACCAGCAGAAAAACAAACACCGGGGAGCTGTTTTTT,many,NA,TRBJ2-2,TRBV15
CASSFFTDTQYF,TGTGCCAGCAGCTTTTTCACAGATACGCAGTATTTT,many,NA,TRBJ2-3,TRBV11-1
CASSQAGGPAYEQYF,TGTGCCAGCAGTCAAGCGGGAGGGCCGGCCTACGAGCAGTACTTC,few,TRBD2,TRBJ2-7,TRBV28
CASSRTGTANTGELFF,TGCGCCAGCAGCCGCACCGGGACAGCGAACACCGGGGAGCTGTTTTTT,many,TRBD1,TRBJ2-2,TRBV4-1
CASSIDGGPQPQHF,TGTGCCAGTAGTATAGATGGGGGCCCCCAGCCCCAGCATTTT,many,NA,TRBJ1-5,TRBV19
CASSIGSTNEKLFF,TGTGCCAGTAGTATCGGTTCAACTAATGAAAAACTGTTTTTT,NA,NA,TRBJ1-4,TRBV19
CATSDPGTNYNEQFF,TGTGCCACCAGTGACCCCGGGACTAACTACAATGAGCAGTTCTTC,NA,TRBD2,TRBJ2-1,TRBV24-1
CASSQAGNSNQPQHF,TGTGCCAGCAGCCAAGCGGGGAATAGCAATCAGCCCCAGCATTTT,once,NA,TRBJ1-5,TRBV9
CVSSLPGHKEETQYF,TGTGTCAGCAGCTTACCAGGCCACAAAGAAGAGACCCAGTACTTC,NA,NA,TRBJ2-5,TRBV11-1
CASGFLGSSGANVLTF,TGTGCCAGCGGCTTCTTGGGCAGCTCTGGGGCCAACGTCCTGACTTTC,NA,NA,TRBJ2-6,TRBV11-1
CASSPRDRGLENIQYF,TGTGCCAGCAGCCCCAGGGACAGGGGGCTCGAAAACATTCAGTACTTC,many,TRBD1,TRBJ2-4,TRBV11-2
CASSDVGVTGELFF,TGTGCCAGCAGTGACGTAGGGGTCACCGGGGAGCTGTTTTTT,NA,NA,TRBJ2-2,TRBV6-4